The clone carrying this T cell receptor (beta chain) appeared many times. Its antigen is not known. MiXCR, applied by TCRdb to the 5' RACE reads, yields one record per CDR3 protein. The sample consists of around 100,000 distinct CDR3 sequences, 4.4% of them appearing once. Germline lookup yields CDR1 SQVTM and CDR2 ANQGSEA. The CDR3 has 13 residues. Trimming stripped 6 bases from V and 0 bases from J, with 12 bases between. The data were taken from a study of spatial heterogeneity in lung cancer. Study outcomes and limitations: Tumoral mutation counts were tracked by counts of expanded intratumoral alpha and beta TCRs.

Time point denoted: sample taken at primary tumor resection. The sample was lung tumor tissue, taken at surgery. The J gene is TRBJ2-7, the V gene TRBV29-1; D ambiguous. The TCR was taken from a male donor with early-stage non-small cell lung cancer. The CDR3 DNA reads as TGCAGCGTCCTTCGGGTAAACTCCTACGAGCAGTACTTC. Its protein product is CSVLRVNSYEQYF.